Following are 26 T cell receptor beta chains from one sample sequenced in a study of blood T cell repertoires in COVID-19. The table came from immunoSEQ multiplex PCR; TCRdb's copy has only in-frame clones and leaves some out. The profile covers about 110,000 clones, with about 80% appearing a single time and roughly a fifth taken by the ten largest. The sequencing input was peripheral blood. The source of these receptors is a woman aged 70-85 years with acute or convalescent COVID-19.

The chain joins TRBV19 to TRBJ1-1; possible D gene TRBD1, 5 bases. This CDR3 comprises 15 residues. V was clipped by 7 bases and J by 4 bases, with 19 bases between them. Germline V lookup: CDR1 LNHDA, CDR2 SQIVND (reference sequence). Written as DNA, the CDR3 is TGTGCCAGTACCCCCCCGGCAGGGAGGGGCACTGAAGCTTTCTTT. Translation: CASTPPAGRGTEAFF.

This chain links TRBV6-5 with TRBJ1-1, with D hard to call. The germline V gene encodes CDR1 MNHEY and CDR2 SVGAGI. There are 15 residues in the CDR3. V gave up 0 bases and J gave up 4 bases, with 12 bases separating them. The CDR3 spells CASSYSRRGSTEAFF. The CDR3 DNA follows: TGTGCCAGCAGTTACTCGAGGAGAGGGTCCACTGAAGCTTTCTTT.

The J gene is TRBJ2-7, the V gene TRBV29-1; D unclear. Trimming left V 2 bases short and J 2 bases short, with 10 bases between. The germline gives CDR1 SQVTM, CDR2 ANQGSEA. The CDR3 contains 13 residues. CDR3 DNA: TGCAGCGTTGAAAACAGTTTAACCTACGAGCAGTACTTC. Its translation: CSVENSLTYEQYF.

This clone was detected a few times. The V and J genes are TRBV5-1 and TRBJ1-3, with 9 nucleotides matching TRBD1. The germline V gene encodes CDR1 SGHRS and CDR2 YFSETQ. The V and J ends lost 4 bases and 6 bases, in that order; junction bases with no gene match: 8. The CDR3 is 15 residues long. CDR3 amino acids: CASSPRTGAQNTIYF. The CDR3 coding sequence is TGCGCCAGCAGCCCGAGGACAGGGGCTCAAAACACCATATATTTT.

The CDR3 DNA follows: TGCGCCAGCAGTGAAGGCCTAACCGGCGGCAATGAAAAACTGTTTTTT. This codes for CASSEGLTGGNEKLFF. The chain couples TRBV10-1 to TRBJ1-4; the D is unclear. The CDR3 extends over 16 amino acids. Germline-derived CDR1 and CDR2 are WNHNN and SYGVQD (reference sequence). The V and J ends lost 3 bases and 5 bases respectively, with 16 bases between them.

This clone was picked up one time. DNA for the CDR3: TGTGCCAGCAGTCCGTCCCAGGGAGGGACTGAAGCTTTCTTT. Its protein product is CASSPSQGGTEAFF. This sequence joins TRBV27 and TRBJ1-1; TRBD1 might be the D (5 bases). CDR1 and CDR2 from the germline V gene are MNHEY and SMNVEV (reference sequence). This CDR3 is 14 amino acids long. V dropped 5 bases and J dropped 5 bases, with 15 bases sitting between them.

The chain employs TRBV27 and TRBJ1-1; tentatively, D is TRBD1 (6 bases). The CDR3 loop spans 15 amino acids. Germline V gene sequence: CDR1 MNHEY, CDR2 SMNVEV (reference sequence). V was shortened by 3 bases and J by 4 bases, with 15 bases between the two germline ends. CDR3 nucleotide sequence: TGTGCCAGCAGTTTCCCCCTGTCAGGGGTCACTGAAGCTTTCTTT. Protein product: CASSFPLSGVTEAFF.

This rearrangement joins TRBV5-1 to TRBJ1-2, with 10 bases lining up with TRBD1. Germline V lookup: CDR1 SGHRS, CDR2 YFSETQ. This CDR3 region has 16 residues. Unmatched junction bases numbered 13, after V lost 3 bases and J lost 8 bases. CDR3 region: CASSSAFDRGQMGYTF. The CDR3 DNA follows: TGCGCCAGCAGCTCCGCCTTCGACAGGGGGCAAATGGGCTACACCTTC. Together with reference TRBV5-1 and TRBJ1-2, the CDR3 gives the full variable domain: KAGVTQTPRYLIKTRGQQVTLSCSPISGHRSVSWYQQTPGQGLQFLFEYFSETQRNKGNFPGRFSGRQFSNSRSEMNVSTLELGDSALYLCASSSAFDRGQMGYTFGSGTRLTVV.

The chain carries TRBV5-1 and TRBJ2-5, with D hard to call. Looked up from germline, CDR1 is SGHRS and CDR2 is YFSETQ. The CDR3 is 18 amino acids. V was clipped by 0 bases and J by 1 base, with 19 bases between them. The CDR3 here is CASSLGISPARSQETQYF. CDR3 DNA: TGCGCCAGCAGCTTGGGTATCTCCCCCGCCCGGAGCCAAGAGACCCAGTACTTC.

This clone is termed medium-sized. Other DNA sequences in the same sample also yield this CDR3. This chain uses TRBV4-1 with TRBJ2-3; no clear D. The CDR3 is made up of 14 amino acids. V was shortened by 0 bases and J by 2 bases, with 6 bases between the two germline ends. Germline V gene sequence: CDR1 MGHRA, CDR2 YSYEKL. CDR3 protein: CASSQDRNTDTQYF. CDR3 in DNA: TGCGCCAGCAGCCAAGACAGAAACACAGATACGCAGTATTTT.

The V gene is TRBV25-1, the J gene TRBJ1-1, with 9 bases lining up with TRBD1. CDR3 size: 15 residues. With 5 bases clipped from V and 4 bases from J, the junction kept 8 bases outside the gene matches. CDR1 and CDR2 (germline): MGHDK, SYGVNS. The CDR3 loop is CASSSNRGRVTEAFF. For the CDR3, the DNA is TGTGCCAGCAGTTCTAACAGGGGGCGGGTCACTGAAGCTTTCTTT.

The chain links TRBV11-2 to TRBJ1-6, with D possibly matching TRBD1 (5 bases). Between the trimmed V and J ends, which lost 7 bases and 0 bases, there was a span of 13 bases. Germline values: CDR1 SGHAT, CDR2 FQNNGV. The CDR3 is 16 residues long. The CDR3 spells CASTQGLSSYNSPLHF. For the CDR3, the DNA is TGTGCCAGCACCCAGGGTTTGAGCTCCTATAATTCACCCCTCCACTTT.

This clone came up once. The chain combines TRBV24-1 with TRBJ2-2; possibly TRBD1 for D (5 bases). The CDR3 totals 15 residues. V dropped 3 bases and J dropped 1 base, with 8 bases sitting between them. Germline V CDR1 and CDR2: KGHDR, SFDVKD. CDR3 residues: CATSDPDMNTGELFF. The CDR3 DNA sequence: TGTGCCACCAGTGATCCGGACATGAACACCGGGGAGCTGTTTTTT.

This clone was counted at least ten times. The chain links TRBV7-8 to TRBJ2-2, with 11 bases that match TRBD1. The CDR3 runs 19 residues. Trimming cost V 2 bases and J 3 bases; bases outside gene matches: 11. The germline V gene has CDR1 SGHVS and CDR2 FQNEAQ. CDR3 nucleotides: TGTGCCAGCAGCTTACCTTTTGGGACAGGGGGACCATACACCGGGGAGCTGTTTTTT. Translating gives CASSLPFGTGGPYTGELFF.

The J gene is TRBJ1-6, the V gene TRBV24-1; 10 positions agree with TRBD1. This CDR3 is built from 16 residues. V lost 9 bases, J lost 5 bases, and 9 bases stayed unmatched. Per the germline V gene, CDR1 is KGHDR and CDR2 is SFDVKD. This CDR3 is CATAPTGTGDNSPLHF. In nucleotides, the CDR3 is TGTGCCACCGCTCCGACCGGGACAGGGGATAATTCACCCCTCCACTTT.

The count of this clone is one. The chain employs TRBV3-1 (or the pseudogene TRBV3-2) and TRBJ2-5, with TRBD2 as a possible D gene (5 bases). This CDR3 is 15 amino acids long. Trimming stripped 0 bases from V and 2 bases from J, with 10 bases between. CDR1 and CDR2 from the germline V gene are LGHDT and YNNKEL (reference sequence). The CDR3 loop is CASSQDRGLQETQYF. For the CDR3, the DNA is TGTGCCAGCAGCCAAGATCGGGGATTGCAAGAGACCCAGTACTTC.

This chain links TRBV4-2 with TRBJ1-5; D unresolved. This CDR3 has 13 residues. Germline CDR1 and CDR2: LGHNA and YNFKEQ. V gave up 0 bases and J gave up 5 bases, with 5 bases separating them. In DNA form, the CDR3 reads TGTGCCAGCAGCCAAGAAGTAGATCAGCCCCAGCATTTT. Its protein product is CASSQEVDQPQHF.

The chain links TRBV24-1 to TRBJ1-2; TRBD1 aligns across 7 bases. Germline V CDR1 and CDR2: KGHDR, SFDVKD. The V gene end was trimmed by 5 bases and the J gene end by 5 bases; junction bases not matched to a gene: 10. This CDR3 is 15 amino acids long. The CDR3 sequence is CATSGGGGRGYGYTF. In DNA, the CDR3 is TGTGCCACCAGTGGAGGGGGCGGCAGGGGGTATGGCTACACCTTC.

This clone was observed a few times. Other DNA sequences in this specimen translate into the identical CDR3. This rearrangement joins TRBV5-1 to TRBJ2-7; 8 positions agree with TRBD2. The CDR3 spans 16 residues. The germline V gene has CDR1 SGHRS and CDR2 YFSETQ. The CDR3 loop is CPRLSGGGGRGGEQYF. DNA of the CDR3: TGCCCCCGCTTGAGCGGTGGGGGGGGCCGGGGGGGGGAGCAGTACTTC.

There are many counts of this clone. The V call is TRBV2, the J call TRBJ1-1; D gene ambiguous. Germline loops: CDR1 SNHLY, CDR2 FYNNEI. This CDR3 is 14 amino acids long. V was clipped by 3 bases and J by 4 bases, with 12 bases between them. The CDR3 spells CASSERGVGTEAFF. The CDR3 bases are TGTGCCAGCAGTGAGCGGGGAGTGGGCACTGAAGCTTTCTTT.

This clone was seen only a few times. The DNA for the CDR3 is TGCGCCAGCAGGGAACTTTCGGGTAGCGGGGCTTCCTACGAGCAGTACTTC. It translates to CASRELSGSGASYEQYF. The chain employs TRBV23-1 and TRBJ2-7, with 8 bases fitting TRBD2. TRBV23-1 is an ORF, and what it does is uncertain. This CDR3 contains 17 residues. V lost 6 bases and J lost 1; bases outside the gene matches: 14.

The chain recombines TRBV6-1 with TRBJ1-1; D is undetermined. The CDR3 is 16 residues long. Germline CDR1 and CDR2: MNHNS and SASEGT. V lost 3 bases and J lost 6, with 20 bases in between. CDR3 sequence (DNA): TGTGCCAGCAGTGACGTTGCTCGGGGAAGGGTACCTGAAGCTTTCTTT. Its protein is CASSDVARGRVPEAFF.

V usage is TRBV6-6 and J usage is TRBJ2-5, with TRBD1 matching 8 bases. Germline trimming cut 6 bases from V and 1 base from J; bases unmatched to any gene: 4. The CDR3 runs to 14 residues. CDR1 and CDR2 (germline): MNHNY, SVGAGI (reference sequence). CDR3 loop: CASSYGQGQETQYF. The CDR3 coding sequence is TGTGCCAGCAGCTACGGACAGGGCCAAGAGACCCAGTACTTC.

CDR3 nucleotides: TGTGCCAGCAGCCACAGAGACAGGGTCAATTCACCCCTCCACTTT. Translating it yields CASSHRDRVNSPLHF. The rearrangement links TRBV11-2 to TRBJ1-6, with 7 bases identical to TRBD1. J lost 7 bases, V lost 5 bases, and 8 bases had no gene match. CDR3 length equals 15 residues. The V gene's germline CDR1 is SGHAT and CDR2 FQNNGV.

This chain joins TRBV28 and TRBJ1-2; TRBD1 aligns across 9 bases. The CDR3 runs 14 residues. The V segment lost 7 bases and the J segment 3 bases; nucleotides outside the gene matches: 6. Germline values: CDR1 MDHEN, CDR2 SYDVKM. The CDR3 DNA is TGTGCCAGCATTAACAGGGGGCTTGACTATGGCTACACCTTC. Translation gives CASINRGLDYGYTF.

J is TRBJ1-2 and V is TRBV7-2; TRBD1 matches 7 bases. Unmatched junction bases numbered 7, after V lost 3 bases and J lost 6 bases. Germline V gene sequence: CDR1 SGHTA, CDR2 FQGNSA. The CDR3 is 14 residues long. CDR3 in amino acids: CASSLTEQGHGYTF. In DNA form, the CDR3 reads TGTGCCAGCAGCTTGACCGAACAGGGGCATGGCTACACCTTC.